This T cell receptor beta chain was observed in a study of blood T cells in healthy people across ages (dated by TCRdb to the mid-2010s). Looking at the study overall: In model experiments, roughly one uniquely barcoded TCR beta cDNA molecule per two T cells was captured by template switching. To track age-related changes in TCR beta repertoire diversity, the study relied on deep sequencing normalized with unique cDNA molecular identifiers. The donors were divided into four age groups: young (average around 16 years), middle-aged (approximately 39), aged (roughly 60) and long-lived (roughly 82). Two additional independent replicas of 1 million unique cDNA reads from the same blood draw were analyzed for two donors (one aged 18 to 30 and one aged 80 or older). To avoid experimental bias, donors of different ages were randomly spread across the sequencing lanes.

The CDR3, from cysteine to phenylalanine, totals 14 residues. Just CDR3 DNA is preserved here, 42 bases in frame from base 1. Taken from the germline V gene, the CDR1 and CDR2 loops are KGHDR and SFDVKD. Between the V and J ends, shortened by 4 bases and 7 bases respectively, the junction contains 10 bases. Systemically healthy Caucasian individuals from Russia, 39 in total and aged about 6 to 95 years, were included as donors. Each donor gave about 9.8 milliliters of peripheral blood, drawn into EDTA-treated Vacutainer tubes. Ficoll-Paque density-gradient centrifugation was used to isolate PBMCs, with at least 6.5 million per sample. Trizol reagent was used to extract total RNA from the PBMCs, yielding at least 5.5 micrograms per sample. Naive CD45RAhigh/CD27high T cell percentages were measured by flow cytometry on a PBMC aliquot from every donor. The library was prepared using 5' RACE. Reads for this sample came from an Illumina HiSeq 2500. A second PCR of roughly 6 to 12 cycles was performed with a sample-barcoded 5' primer and a J-beta primer mix. A unique molecular identifier was introduced onto each TCR beta cDNA molecule by a template-switch 5' adaptor carrying 12 random nucleotides. Each sample yielded at least 3 million CDR3-containing paired-end reads. First-strand cDNA was synthesized from all RNA with the Mint cDNA synthesis kit, primed by a TRBC-specific oligonucleotide. All cDNA was treated with uracil-DNA glycosylase and then went through a first 18-cycle PCR with the universal primers M1SS and BC2_uni_R. As for the authors' bioinformatics: Normalization of each sample was performed by random selection of 1 million high-quality reads, each carrying a distinct molecular identifier. Instead of being binned into consensus sequences, reads that shared molecular identifiers were thrown out. MiTCR, run with a Q25 quality threshold and the strictest error-elimination algorithm, handled CDR3 identification, clonotype clustering and error correction. A nonparametric unseen species model with Euler transformation was used to estimate a lower bound on total TCR beta diversity. TCRdb handled the public reads itself, with Q25 trimming in fastp and clone calling in MiXCR, and kept productive beta chains. Entries that share a CDR3 protein sequence are merged under the most common genes and DNA. These V and J calls are TCRdb output, not the study's own analysis. The sample contains 450,000 to 700,000 distinct CDR3 sequences, roughly 28% of them found a single time. The top ten clonotypes cover around 18% of the sample.

Points the paper makes about the study in general: The long-lived group showed more naive CD4+ T cells, fewer expanded clones and increased TCR diversity than the aged group, suggesting age selection. Observed TCR beta diversity correlated strongly with the percentage of naive T cells measured by flow cytometry. Estimates of total diversity based on one million sequenced T cells were regarded as lower bounds and as underestimates. As age increased, observed TCR beta diversity per million T cells dropped in a roughly linear way, and a significant reduction was already evident by age 40. Because the CMV infection status of the donors was unknown, age-related changes in expanded clonotypes may potentially have been confounded. Because profiling used bulk unsorted PBMCs, naive and antigen-experienced compartments could not be compared conclusively.

This clonotype was seen more than once but under ten times. Its specific antigen is unknown. Within one base of it there is no much larger clone, and no base qualities were kept. Recombination connected TRBV24-1 to TRBJ1-6; the D region possibly corresponds to TRBD1 (5 bases align). What was sequenced was blood. The source is a woman in her 70s in good health. The CDR3 in this case is CATSEKGLNSPLHF. The nucleotide sequence reads TGTGCCACCAGTGAAAAGGGGCTAAATTCACCCCTCCACTTT.